These 26 T cell receptor beta chains originate from one sample sequenced in a study of blood T cell repertoires in COVID-19. Sequencing was performed with immunoSEQ multiplex PCR; in TCRdb, only in-frame clones are kept and a portion is missing. Counted here are roughly 250,000 clones, about 90% occurring once; the ten biggest clones make up about 6%. The sequenced material came from PBMCs or T cells enriched from blood (not recorded which). The receptor set was obtained from a woman aged 25 to 39 with acute COVID-19.

This chain connects TRBV27 to TRBJ1-6; D uncertain. CDR1 is MNHEY, CDR2 SMNVEV, per germline (reference sequence). Trimming cost V 1 base and J 0 bases, with 10 bases left between them. The CDR3 length is 17 residues. CDR3 residues: CASSLFGGSSYNSPLHF. As DNA, the CDR3 is TGTGCCAGCAGTTTATTCGGCGGTAGCTCCTATAATTCACCCCTCCACTTT.

With regard to this clone: Other DNA sequences in this specimen translate into the identical CDR3. The chain joins TRBV2 to TRBJ1-1; D remains unclear. The CDR3 is 13 amino acids. V lost 2 bases and J 1 base, leaving 5 bases between the germline ends. Germline-derived CDR1 and CDR2 are SNHLY and FYNNEI. The CDR3 bases are TGTGCCAGCAGTGAATATAAGAACACTGAAGCTTTCTTT. This codes for CASSEYKNTEAFF.

The gene calls are TRBV7-9 and TRBJ1-3; D is possibly TRBD1 (6 bases). Germline CDR1 and CDR2: SEHNR and FQNEAQ (reference sequence). CDR3 length equals 16 residues. V shed 5 bases and J shed 2 bases, with 16 bases lying between them. This CDR3 is CASSHGRQVPGNTIYF. DNA for the CDR3: TGTGCCAGCAGCCACGGACGACAGGTCCCTGGAAACACCATATATTTT.

The chain couples TRBV14 to TRBJ1-2; D is uncertain. V shed 4 bases and J shed 4 bases, with 13 bases lying between them. CDR3 length: 14 residues. Germline values: CDR1 SGHDN, CDR2 FVKESK. As DNA, the CDR3 is TGTGCCAGCAGCCCGCAGTCGGGAATCTATGGCTACACCTTC. Translating gives CASSPQSGIYGYTF.

The chain joins TRBV28 to TRBJ1-3; TRBD1 agrees at 10 bases. Germline V gene sequence: CDR1 MDHEN, CDR2 SYDVKM. This CDR3 contains 19 residues. V lost 6 bases and J lost 0; bases outside the gene matches: 14. CDR3 in amino acids: CASSSPWGTGAHSGNTIYF. In nucleotides, the CDR3 is TGTGCCAGCAGCTCCCCCTGGGGGACAGGGGCCCACTCTGGAAACACCATATATTTT.

This chain links TRBV10-3 with TRBJ2-1; 9 bases match TRBD2. The CDR3 runs 20 residues. The germline CDR1 and CDR2 sequences are ENHRY and SYGVKD. J was trimmed by 8 bases and V by 0 bases; bases with no gene match: 20. DNA of the CDR3: TGTGCCATCAGTGAGTCCGATCCAACGCTAGCGGGGAGATCGTTGGATGAGCAGTTCTTC. Translated: CAISESDPTLAGRSLDEQFF.

In its sample, this clone was seen once. The chain links TRBV3-1 (or the pseudogene TRBV3-2) to TRBJ2-5; possible D gene TRBD2, 5 bases. This CDR3 region has 15 residues. CDR1 is LGHDT and CDR2 is YNNKEL in the germline V gene (reference sequence). Trimming took 4 bases from V and 6 from J, leaving 18 bases between them. CDR3 sequence (DNA): TGTGCCAGCAGCCCCGAACTATCGCGGGCCCAGACCCAGTACTTC. Its translation is CASSPELSRAQTQYF.

The J gene is TRBJ2-1, the V gene TRBV7-2, with 8 bases fitting TRBD2. Per the germline V gene, CDR1 is SGHTA and CDR2 is FQGNSA. V gave up 2 bases and J gave up 7 bases; unmatched junction bases: 7. The CDR3 length is 15 residues. CDR3 sequence: CASSLSGSGVNEQFF. CDR3 DNA: TGTGCCAGCAGCTTAAGCGGGAGTGGTGTGAATGAGCAGTTCTTC.

The chain combines TRBV5-5 with TRBJ2-7; 7 bases match TRBD2. With 1 base clipped from V and 1 base from J, the junction kept 11 bases outside the gene matches. The CDR3 is made up of 17 amino acids. Looked up from germline, CDR1 is SGHKS and CDR2 is YYEKEE (reference sequence). In DNA form, the CDR3 reads TGTGCCAGCAGCTTGCTGGCTAGCGGACCCCTTTCCTACGAGCAGTACTTC. Translated, it gives CASSLLASGPLSYEQYF.

This clone was seen only a few times. J is TRBJ1-2 and V is TRBV3-1 (or the pseudogene TRBV3-2); 7 positions agree with TRBD1. V dropped 1 base and J dropped 4; count of bases not matched to a gene: 0. The germline gives CDR1 LGHDT, CDR2 YNNKEL (reference sequence). CDR3 length equals 13 residues. The CDR3 loop reads CASSQGQGYGYTF. In nucleotides, the CDR3 is TGTGCCAGCAGCCAAGGACAGGGCTATGGCTACACCTTC.

The chain links TRBV28 to TRBJ1-2; D is unresolved. Germline CDR1 and CDR2: MDHEN and SYDVKM. The length of the CDR3 is 13 residues. Trimming took off 3 bases at V and 5 bases at J, with 10 bases between the two ends. CDR3 in amino acids: CASSLQVSYGYTF. DNA for the CDR3: TGTGCCAGCAGTTTGCAGGTATCATATGGCTACACCTTC.

A few counts support this clone. This chain uses TRBV9 with TRBJ2-2; no firm D call. The CDR3 is made up of 12 amino acids. Between the trimmed V and J ends, which lost 3 bases and 4 bases, there was a span of 4 bases. The germline V gene has CDR1 SGDLS and CDR2 YYNGEE. For the CDR3, the DNA is TGTGCCAGCAGCGCCTCCACCGGGGAGCTGTTTTTT. This encodes CASSASTGELFF.

This clone was seen a few times. V and J are TRBV10-3 and TRBJ2-7; 7 bases are a match to TRBD2. Germline V gene data show CDR1 as ENHRY and CDR2 as SYGVKD. The CDR3 has 14 residues. J lost 2 bases, V lost 10 bases, and 11 bases had no gene match. CDR3 DNA sequence: TGTGCCACCAGCAGTGAGCGGGACCCCTACGAGCAGTACTTC. Amino acid sequence: CATSSERDPYEQYF.

The J gene is TRBJ2-5, the V gene TRBV5-4; 9 bases agree with TRBD2. Trimming took 4 bases from V and 5 from J; bases not matched to a gene: 6. Germline V gene sequence: CDR1 SGHNT, CDR2 YYREEE (reference sequence). The CDR3 totals 14 residues. CDR3 nucleotide sequence: TGTGCCAGCAGCCTAAGGACTAGCGTGGAGACCCAGTACTTC. This translates into CASSLRTSVETQYF.

The rearrangement uses TRBV28 and TRBJ1-1, with a possible D match to TRBD1 (5 bases). Germline assignment: CDR1 MDHEN and CDR2 SYDVKM. V dropped 6 bases and J dropped 2 bases, with 16 bases sitting between them. The CDR3 contains 15 residues. CDR3 region: CASSVGTGANTEAFF. The CDR3 DNA sequence: TGTGCCAGCAGCGTCGGGACGGGAGCCAACACTGAAGCTTTCTTT.

The V call is TRBV5-1, the J call TRBJ2-5; D is undetermined. Trimming pared 2 bases from V and 2 bases from J, leaving 7 bases between. The CDR3 is 13 amino acids. Germline CDR1 reads SGHRS; CDR2 reads YFSETQ. The CDR3 DNA follows: TGCGCCAGCAGCTTAATCGTTCAAGAGACCCAGTACTTC. It encodes CASSLIVQETQYF.

V is TRBV6-5 and J is TRBJ1-1, with 9 bases lining up with TRBD1. The trim removed 2 bases at V and 4 bases at J, leaving 2 bases unmatched. The CDR3 sequence is 14 residues long. From germline, CDR1 is MNHEY and CDR2 SVGAGI. The CDR3 coding sequence is TGTGCCAGCAGTTACGACAGGGGGGGCACTGAAGCTTTCTTT. It translates to CASSYDRGGTEAFF.

The CDR3 coding sequence is TGTGCCAGTACGCACATTTCGAACACCGGGGAGCTGTTTTTT. Its translation: CASTHISNTGELFF. The chain uses TRBV19 and TRBJ2-2; no reliable D call. The V gene lost 7 bases and the J gene lost 0 bases, with 9 bases spanning the gap. Germline-derived CDR1 and CDR2 are LNHDA and SQIVND (reference sequence). This CDR3 has 14 amino acids.

The sample holds one count of this clone. The genes are TRBV5-4 and TRBJ1-3; D perhaps matches TRBD1 (5 bases). Germline V CDR1 and CDR2: SGHNT, YYREEE (reference sequence). The length of the CDR3 is 16 residues. V gave up 5 bases and J gave up 5 bases, with 20 bases separating them. CDR3 in DNA: TGTGCCAGCAGTGACCGTAGACAGCCGAGTAGAAACACCATATATTTT. This sequence encodes CASSDRRQPSRNTIYF.

The chain employs TRBV18 and TRBJ2-7; TRBD2 matches at 9 bases. Germline V lookup: CDR1 KGHSH, CDR2 LQKENI. V trimming: 4 bases; J trimming: 2 bases; junction bases outside the gene matches: 12. CDR3 length equals 17 residues. The CDR3: CASSRGGGAYGAYEQYF. DNA of the CDR3: TGTGCCAGCTCACGAGGCGGGGGGGCCTATGGAGCCTACGAGCAGTACTTC.

This chain connects TRBV19 to TRBJ2-7; TRBD2 aligns across 11 bases. The V and J ends lost 5 bases and 3 bases, in that order; junction bases with no gene match: 6. CDR3 size: 15 residues. Per germline, CDR1 LNHDA and CDR2 SQIVND (reference sequence). The CDR3 sequence: CASSWGLAAVYEQYF. The CDR3 DNA sequence: TGTGCCAGTAGTTGGGGACTAGCGGCGGTCTACGAGCAGTACTTC.

The gene calls are TRBV25-1 and TRBJ2-7, with 8 bases lining up with TRBD1. Germline-derived CDR1 and CDR2 are MGHDK and SYGVNS. The CDR3 sequence is 16 residues long. The junction had 8 bases not matched to a gene; V was cut back by 1 base and J by 3 bases. In DNA form, the CDR3 reads TGTGCCAGCAGTGAATCGTTCGGGACAGGAGACTACGAGCAGTACTTC. As protein: CASSESFGTGDYEQYF.

The chain uses TRBV30 and TRBJ1-6; TRBD1 agrees at 9 bases. Trimming cost V 2 bases and J 10 bases; bases outside gene matches: 6. Germline CDR1 is GTSNPN and CDR2 is SVGIG (reference sequence). This CDR3 comprises 14 residues. In DNA, the CDR3 is TGTGCCTGGAGTCAGGACAGGGGCGGGTCACCCCTCCACTTT. Its translation is CAWSQDRGGSPLHF.

The chain employs TRBV7-3 and TRBJ2-3; TRBD2 matches 9 bases. The CDR3 runs to 18 residues. V lost 5 bases to trimming and J lost 3 bases; unmatched junction nucleotides: 15. CDR1 is SGHTA, CDR2 FQGTGA, per germline. The CDR3 DNA follows: TGTGCCAGCAGCCATCCCACAGGGCCTAGCGGGAAAACAGATACGCAGTATTTT. It translates to CASSHPTGPSGKTDTQYF.

CDR3 DNA: TGTGCCAGCATCGGGATGTGGGGGGGGACTGAAGCTTTCTTT. It translates to CASIGMWGGTEAFF. V gene TRBV27 combines with J gene TRBJ1-1, with a weak D call TRBD1 (5 bases). V was pared by 7 bases and J by 5 bases, with 17 bases between. CDR3 size: 14 residues. Per germline, CDR1 MNHEY and CDR2 SMNVEV (reference sequence).

The CDR3: CASTGREGNTEAFF. The DNA of the CDR3 is TGTGCCAGCACCGGGCGGGAGGGGAACACTGAAGCTTTCTTT. The chain uses TRBV6-5 and TRBJ1-1; D unclear. Trimming took off 7 bases at V and 1 base at J, with 13 bases between the two ends. Looked up from germline, CDR1 is MNHEY and CDR2 is SVGAGI. The length of the CDR3 is 14 residues.